Listed here are 25 T cell receptor beta chains from one sample, sequenced in a study of CD8+ T cells in alopecia areata. The treatment was: oral pan-JAK inhibitor, 5-10 mg twice daily. In each case, RNA was isolated and then reverse transcribed into cDNA as the sequencing template. TCRdb's copy holds only in-frame clones and misses some; the assay was immunoSEQ multiplex PCR. The sample lists under 350,000 clones, roughly 60% seen once, with approximately 1.8% in the top ten. Sequencing used CD4+ T cells sorted from blood, obtained at week 24, from a patient treated with tofacitinib. The receptors shown here come from a human donor with alopecia areata.

The chain couples TRBV10-3 to TRBJ2-5, with 8 bases aligning to TRBD1. The CDR3 loop spans 15 amino acids. Germline trimming cut 3 bases from V and 5 bases from J; bases unmatched to any gene: 8. Per germline, CDR1 ENHRY and CDR2 SYGVKD. CDR3 sequence: CAISDGQGTRETQYF. In nucleotides, the CDR3 is TGTGCCATCAGTGACGGACAGGGTACCAGGGAGACCCAGTACTTC.

Here the CDR3 reads CASSGGAVEQYF. The CDR3 DNA reads TGTGCCAGCAGCGGGGGGGCGGTCGAGCAGTACTTC. This chain links TRBV28 with TRBJ2-7; 8 nucleotides align to TRBD2. Germline values: CDR1 MDHEN, CDR2 SYDVKM. The ends lost 6 bases at V and 6 bases at J; junction bases unmatched: 4. This CDR3 is 12 amino acids long.

V is TRBV28 and J is TRBJ1-5; 10 bases are shared with TRBD1. Germline values: CDR1 MDHEN, CDR2 SYDVKM. The CDR3 runs to 19 residues. V was clipped by 3 bases and J by 2 bases; unmatched bases: 13. CDR3 bases: TGTGCCAGCAGTTTCCCGGCCCAGACAGGGGGCCTTCGCAATCAGCCCCAGCATTTT. Translated: CASSFPAQTGGLRNQPQHF.

This rearrangement joins TRBV2 to TRBJ1-6, with D unclear. Trimming pared 8 bases from V and 7 bases from J, leaving 12 bases between. Germline CDR1 and CDR2: SNHLY and FYNNEI. The CDR3 consists of 13 residues. This CDR3 is CASVGLRNSPLHF. CDR3 sequence (DNA): TGTGCCAGCGTTGGACTGAGGAATTCACCCCTCCACTTT. The variable domain in full, with the rest retrieved from reference TRBV2 and TRBJ1-6, is EPEVTQTPSHQVTQMGQEVILRCVPISNHLYFYWYRQILGQKVEFLVSFYNNEISEKSEIFDDQFSVERPDGSNFTLKIRSTKLEDSAMYFCASVGLRNSPLHFGNGTRLTVT.

This clone was counted between two and nine times. In DNA form, the CDR3 reads TGTGCCAGCAGCTTCCGTCCACCACAGGCGGTCGCTGAAGCTTTCTTT. Residues: CASSFRPPQAVAEAFF. This chain links TRBV21-1 with TRBJ1-1; the table's D call of TRBD1 was not tested on the DNA. TRBV21-1 is deemed a pseudogene. The CDR3 is 16 amino acids.

This clone occurred once. This same CDR3 is encoded by further DNA sequences in the sample. The chain combines TRBV29-1 with TRBJ2-1, with D perhaps TRBD2 (5 bases). V was pared by 6 bases and J by 0 bases, with 15 bases between. CDR3 size: 15 residues. Per germline, CDR1 SQVTM and CDR2 ANQGSEA. The chain's CDR3 is CSVGDTLSSYNEQFF. CDR3 DNA: TGCAGCGTGGGAGACACCCTGAGCTCCTACAATGAGCAGTTCTTC.

This chain links TRBV30 with TRBJ2-1, with D perhaps matching TRBD2 (6 bases). The CDR3 sequence is 12 residues long. Between the trimmed V and J ends, which lost 5 bases and 3 bases, there was a span of 8 bases. Germline V gene data show CDR1 as GTSNPN and CDR2 as SVGIG (reference sequence). CDR3 DNA: TGTGCCTGGTCCGGGAGCTACAATGAGCAGTTCTTC. This gives the protein CAWSGSYNEQFF.

The chain has TRBV10-3 and TRBJ2-5; 8 positions match TRBD1. This CDR3 comprises 17 residues. Trimming at V came to 2 bases and at J to 3 bases, leaving 11 bases not matched to a gene. Germline loops: CDR1 ENHRY, CDR2 SYGVKD. The CDR3, as DNA: TGTGCCATCAGTGAGACCTCAGGGGGCGCCGGGGAAGAGACCCAGTACTTC. Protein: CAISETSGGAGEETQYF.

The J gene is TRBJ1-2, the V gene TRBV30, with 8 positions matching TRBD1. The junction had 5 bases not matched to a gene; V was cut back by 8 bases and J by 0 bases. The CDR3 has 13 residues. Germline loops: CDR1 GTSNPN, CDR2 SVGIG (reference sequence). In nucleotides, the CDR3 is TGTGCCGGACTACAGGGGGCTAACTATGGCTACACCTTC. It codes for CAGLQGANYGYTF.

V is TRBV9 and J is TRBJ2-7; no definite D call. The V end lost 0 bases, the J end lost 0 bases, and 7 bases lay between the germline ends. The CDR3 is made up of 14 amino acids. Germline V gives CDR1 SGDLS, CDR2 YYNGEE. CDR3 amino acids: CASSVDYGSYEQYF. CDR3 nucleotide sequence: TGTGCCAGCAGCGTAGACTACGGCTCCTACGAGCAGTACTTC. The full variable domain, in which reference TRBV9 and TRBJ2-7 provide the parts outside the CDR3, is DSGVTQTPKHLITATGQRVTLRCSPRSGDLSVYWYQQSLDQGLQFLIQYYNGEERAKGNILERFSAQQFPDLHSELNLSSLELGDSALYFCASSVDYGSYEQYFGPGTRLTVT.

The CDR3 protein is CAWSSGQDRPEAFF. DNA of the CDR3: TGTGCCTGGAGTTCCGGACAGGACCGACCGGAAGCTTTCTTT. The chain combines TRBV30 with TRBJ1-1; TRBD1 agrees at 7 bases. CDR1 and CDR2 (germline): GTSNPN, SVGIG (reference sequence). V was pared by 2 bases and J by 8 bases, with 11 bases of the junction left unmatched. The CDR3 extends over 14 amino acids.

This clone came up a few times. The chain uses TRBV7-9 and TRBJ2-7, with D possibly matching TRBD2 (8 bases). This CDR3 has 15 amino acids. Germline CDR1 reads SEHNR; CDR2 reads FQNEAQ (reference sequence). Trimming stripped 5 bases from V and 8 bases from J, with 22 bases between. DNA for the CDR3: TGTGCCAGCAGCCGTACGCTGACAGGGACTAGTCAGCAGTACTTC. Its translation is CASSRTLTGTSQQYF.

This clone appeared a few times. The chain uses TRBV5-5 and TRBJ2-5; tentatively, D is TRBD2 (5 bases). CDR3 length: 16 residues. Trimming cost V 4 bases and J 5 bases, with 21 bases left between them. Germline CDR1 is SGHKS and CDR2 is YYEKEE (reference sequence). Here the CDR3 DNA reads TGTGCCAGCAGCCCTGGCGGGCCCCCGATAAGGGAGACCCAGTACTTC. Encoded protein: CASSPGGPPIRETQYF.

This clone was picked up a small number of times. This chain uses TRBV7-2 with TRBJ2-1; tentatively, D is TRBD2 (5 bases). Germline V gene lookup returns CDR1 SGHTA and CDR2 FQGNSA. This CDR3 is built from 15 residues. The V gene lost 4 bases and the J gene lost 3 bases, with 13 bases spanning the gap. The CDR3 region has the DNA TGTGCCAGCAGCTGGCGGTGGACTGACTACAATGAGCAGTTCTTC. It translates to CASSWRWTDYNEQFF. Variable domain in full (rest from reference TRBV7-2 and TRBJ2-1): GAGVSQSPSNKVTEKGKDVELRCDPISGHTALYWYRQSLGQGLEFLIYFQGNSAPDKSGLPSDRFSAERTGGSVSTLTIQRTQQEDSAVYLCASSWRWTDYNEQFFGPGTRLTVL.

The chain uses TRBV2 and TRBJ1-1; D perhaps matches TRBD1 (5 bases). Germline assignment: CDR1 SNHLY and CDR2 FYNNEI. The V and J ends lost 6 bases and 4 bases respectively, with 12 bases between them. There are 13 residues in the CDR3. CDR3 amino acids: CASSSPGITEAFF. The CDR3 DNA follows: TGTGCCAGCAGCTCCCCAGGGATCACTGAAGCTTTCTTT.

This clone was seen a few times. This chain uses TRBV29-1 with TRBJ2-7; possible D gene TRBD1, 5 bases. From germline, CDR1 is SQVTM and CDR2 ANQGSEA. This CDR3 has 12 amino acids. Trimming shortened V by 7 bases and J by 7 bases, and 17 bases separated the two germline ends. CDR3 nucleotides: TGCAGCGCCCAGCAGGGCATGATGGAGCAGTACTTC. Translated, it gives CSAQQGMMEQYF.

The J gene is TRBJ2-3, the V gene TRBV11-2; TRBD2 agrees at 11 bases. There are 15 residues in the CDR3. The ends lost 6 bases at V and 3 bases at J; junction bases unmatched: 5. Germline V lookup: CDR1 SGHAT, CDR2 FQNNGV. CDR3 loop: CASRTGLAATDTQYF. The CDR3 region has the DNA TGTGCCAGCAGAACGGGACTAGCGGCGACAGATACGCAGTATTTT.

V and J are TRBV2 and TRBJ1-2, with TRBD1 as a possible D gene (5 bases). CDR3 length equals 16 residues. Germline CDR1 reads SNHLY; CDR2 reads FYNNEI. V was cut by 0 bases and J by 6 bases, with 17 bases left in between. The CDR3 DNA is TGTGCCAGCAGTGAAGCCCGGGGAGGGGTAGGCGATGGCTACACCTTC. Its translation is CASSEARGGVGDGYTF. Variable domain in full (rest from reference TRBV2 and TRBJ1-2): EPEVTQTPSHQVTQMGQEVILRCVPISNHLYFYWYRQILGQKVEFLVSFYNNEISEKSEIFDDQFSVERPDGSNFTLKIRSTKLEDSAMYFCASSEARGGVGDGYTFGSGTRLTVV.

The V call is TRBV29-1, the J call TRBJ2-1; D may match TRBD1 or TRBD2 (6 bases each). The germline V and J ends were trimmed by 4 bases and 10 bases, with 20 bases remaining between them. Per germline, CDR1 SQVTM and CDR2 ANQGSEA. CDR3 length equals 14 residues. The DNA of the CDR3 is TGCAGCGTTGTTGAGGCTAAGATGGGGGGCGAGCAGTTCTTC. It specifies CSVVEAKMGGEQFF.

This clone was detected only a few times. The rearrangement uses TRBV10-2 and TRBJ2-7; TRBD1 might be the D (6 bases). V was shortened by 10 bases and J by 9 bases, with 25 bases between the two germline ends. CDR1 is WSHSY, CDR2 SAAADI, per germline. The CDR3 spans 14 residues. The CDR3 spells CATSDRPNPHGQYF. The CDR3 nucleotides read TGCGCCACTTCGGACAGACCGAACCCCCACGGGCAGTACTTC.

The gene calls are TRBV4-2 and TRBJ2-3; TRBD2 matches at 12 bases. Germline CDR1 LGHNA, CDR2 YNFKEQ. This CDR3 is built from 16 residues. V gave up 0 bases and J gave up 8 bases; unmatched junction bases: 6. CDR3 sequence reads: CASSQEGLAGGPTQYF. The CDR3 region has the DNA TGTGCCAGCAGCCAAGAAGGGCTAGCGGGGGGGCCTACGCAGTATTTT.

The chain employs TRBV29-1 and TRBJ2-2; D ambiguous. Germline loops: CDR1 SQVTM, CDR2 ANQGSEA. The V gene lost 3 bases and the J gene lost 4 bases, with 15 bases spanning the gap. The length of the CDR3 is 15 residues. CDR3 region: CSVDKPSDSTGELFF. CDR3 coding DNA: TGCAGCGTTGATAAACCCTCGGATTCCACCGGGGAGCTGTTTTTT.

The rearrangement uses TRBV7-2 and TRBJ2-5, with 9 bases matching TRBD1. The CDR3 has 16 amino acids. Looked up from germline, CDR1 is SGHTA and CDR2 is FQGNSA. The ends lost 6 bases at V and 5 bases at J; junction bases unmatched: 13. The CDR3 DNA sequence: TGTGCCAGCAGTCCACGACCTTACAGGGGGCGGGAGACCCAGTACTTC. Translated, it gives CASSPRPYRGRETQYF.

The CDR3 loop is CASSQSTRGTNEKLFF. In DNA, the CDR3 is TGTGCCAGCAGCCAATCCACGCGCGGAACCAATGAAAAACTGTTTTTT. The chain couples TRBV4-2 to TRBJ1-4, with D uncertain. CDR3 size: 16 residues. V lost 2 bases and J 5 bases, leaving 15 bases between the germline ends. The germline V gene has CDR1 LGHNA and CDR2 YNFKEQ.

The chain couples TRBV30 to TRBJ2-2; TRBD1 is a possible D gene (6 bases). Germline V CDR1 and CDR2: GTSNPN, SVGIG (reference sequence). The V gene lost 3 bases and the J gene lost 4 bases, with 12 bases spanning the gap. CDR3 length: 14 amino acids. The CDR3 bases are TGTGCCTGGAGGCAGGGGTTCCCCACCGGGGAGCTGTTTTTT. Its protein product is CAWRQGFPTGELFF.